This TCR beta chain was obtained from a study of radiation and T cells in renal cell carcinoma. The study's findings and limits: Top tumor clonotypes rose in blood 2 weeks post-radiation, then contracted. Pretreatment tumor biopsies were lacking, so baseline clonotypes are unknown.

Sequencing was performed with immunoSEQ multiplex PCR; in TCRdb, only in-frame clones are kept and a portion is missing. This sample yields around 80,000 clones, of which 82% are seen a single time; 5.8% belongs to the top ten. Concerning this clone itself: Antigen unknown.

In germline, CDR1 is SGHVS, CDR2 FQNEAQ. The CDR3 covers 18 residues. V shed 0 bases and J shed 0 bases, with 15 bases lying between them. The time point was: blood 2 weeks post-SBRT. Noted treatment: 15 Gy SBRT to primary tumor, nephrectomy 4 weeks later. Radiation-treated patients gave blood at baseline, week 2 and week 4. This chain uses TRBV7-8 with TRBJ1-5; D is uncertain. This specimen consisted of blood, obtained from a patient whose treatment included radiotherapy and nephrectomy. This clonotype was sampled from a man aged 60 to 69 with renal cell carcinoma. CDR3 residues: CASSLAALRSYSNQPQHF. CDR3 bases: TGTGCCAGCAGCTTAGCCGCCCTGCGGTCTTATAGCAATCAGCCCCAGCATTTT.